The rows below give T cell receptor beta chains drawn from one sample of a study of CD4 T cells in relation to SARS-CoV-2 and coronaviruses. TCRdb keeps only in-frame clones here, not all; method: immunoSEQ multiplex PCR. This table holds 65,000 or so clones, around 87% found once. The sequenced material came from memory CD4+ T cells from PBMCs. These receptors came from a human donor in good health. The CDR3 runs from the conserved cysteine through the conserved F or W. Fields, in order: clone size, D gene, J gene, V gene, CDR3 protein, CDR3 DNA. A D gene is named only where the DNA matches it firmly. Only some rows state a clone size, as once, few, many or a class for expanded clones.

size: -; D: -; J: TRBJ1-1; V: TRBV6-6; CDR3: CASSYNRGDTEAFF; DNA: TGTGCCAGCAGTTATAATCGAGGGGACACTGAAGCTTTCTTT
size: once; D: TRBD2; J: TRBJ2-4; V: TRBV6-2/TRBV6-3; CDR3: CASSSAYSGRSMTKNIQYF; DNA: TGTGCCAGCAGTTCCGCTTATAGCGGGAGGTCGATGACCAAAAACATTCAGTACTTC
size: -; D: -; J: TRBJ1-5; V: TRBV6-1; CDR3: CASSEVSRAYSNQPQHF; DNA: TGTGCCAGCAGTGAAGTCAGTCGGGCGTATAGCAATCAGCCCCAGCATTTT
size: -; D: -; J: TRBJ1-5; V: TRBV7-8; CDR3: CASSLAEGLPQHF; DNA: TGTGCCAGCAGCTTAGCGGAAGGCTTACCCCAGCATTTT
size: -; D: TRBD1; J: TRBJ2-2; V: TRBV19; CDR3: CASSPADRDTGELFF; DNA: TGTGCCAGTAGTCCCGCGGACAGGGACACCGGGGAGCTGTTTTTT
size: -; D: -; J: TRBJ1-1; V: TRBV9; CDR3: CARVLQNTEAFF; DNA: TGTGCCAGGGTACTACAGAACACTGAAGCTTTCTTT
size: -; D: -; J: TRBJ2-4; V: TRBV4-1; CDR3: CASSQDGLGNGNIQYF; DNA: TGCGCCAGCAGCCAAGATGGCCTGGGGAACGGAAACATTCAGTACTTC
size: -; D: TRBD2; J: TRBJ2-3; V: TRBV5-1; CDR3: CASSPTGGADTQYF; DNA: TGCGCCAGCAGCCCCACTGGGGGGGCAGATACGCAGTATTTT
size: -; D: TRBD2; J: TRBJ2-3; V: TRBV5-4; CDR3: CASSTEGLAVTDTQYF; DNA: TGTGCCAGCAGCACTGAGGGGCTAGCGGTCACAGATACGCAGTATTTT
size: -; D: TRBD1; J: TRBJ2-2; V: TRBV28; CDR3: CATGDREVGELFF; DNA: TGTGCCACAGGGGACAGGGAGGTCGGGGAGCTGTTTTTT
size: few; D: TRBD1; J: TRBJ1-5; V: TRBV5-1; CDR3: CASRSGQGRNQPQHF; DNA: TGCGCCAGCAGGTCCGGACAGGGACGAAATCAGCCCCAGCATTTT
size: -; D: -; J: TRBJ2-2; V: TRBV5-1; CDR3: CASSLEGSSGELFF; DNA: TGCGCCAGCAGCTTGGAGGGAAGTAGCGGGGAGCTGTTTTTT
size: -; D: -; J: TRBJ2-2; V: TRBV7-3; CDR3: CASSLIIGQVGTGELFF; DNA: TGTGCCAGCAGCTTAATTATAGGTCAGGTTGGCACCGGGGAGCTGTTTTTT
size: -; D: -; J: TRBJ2-7; V: TRBV9; CDR3: CASSVQDSYEQYF; DNA: TGTGCCAGCAGCGTACAGGACAGTTACGAGCAGTACTTC
size: few; D: -; J: TRBJ2-1; V: TRBV7-3; CDR3: CASSARPAGHNEQFF; DNA: TGTGCCAGCAGCGCACGGCCAGCGGGTCACAATGAGCAGTTCTTC
size: -; D: -; J: TRBJ1-2; V: TRBV6-5; CDR3: CASRSGTAANYGYTF; DNA: TGTGCCAGCAGATCCGGAACTGCCGCTAACTATGGCTACACCTTC
size: few; D: -; J: TRBJ1-2; V: TRBV9; CDR3: CASSPARANYGYTF; DNA: TGTGCCAGCAGCCCAGCGAGAGCTAACTATGGCTACACCTTC
size: -; D: -; J: TRBJ1-4; V: TRBV4-1; CDR3: CASSRGQTTTPTNEKLFF; DNA: TGCGCCAGCAGCCGCGGACAGACCACAACTCCAACTAATGAAAAACTGTTTTTT
size: -; D: TRBD1; J: TRBJ2-1; V: TRBV5-1; CDR3: CASSLTGVNEQFF; DNA: TGCGCCAGCAGCTTGACAGGGGTTAATGAGCAGTTCTTC
size: -; D: TRBD1; J: TRBJ2-2; V: TRBV3-1/TRBV3-2; CDR3: CASSQAQGARGELFF; DNA: TGTGCCAGCAGCCAAGCCCAGGGGGCGCGAGGGGAGCTGTTTTTT
size: once; D: TRBD1; J: TRBJ2-1; V: TRBV3-1/TRBV3-2; CDR3: CASSQGQGADNEQFF; DNA: TGTGCCAGCAGCCAAGGACAGGGAGCCGACAATGAGCAGTTCTTC
size: -; D: TRBD1; J: TRBJ2-1; V: TRBV28; CDR3: CASRSGQGHNEQFF; DNA: TGTGCCAGCAGATCGGGACAGGGACACAATGAGCAGTTCTTC
size: -; D: -; J: TRBJ1-5; V: TRBV5-6; CDR3: CASSLGGGQTNQPQHF; DNA: TGTGCCAGCAGCTTGGGCGGGGGACAAACGAATCAGCCCCAGCATTTT
size: -; D: -; J: TRBJ2-7; V: TRBV3-1/TRBV3-2; CDR3: CASRSPSRGDEQYF; DNA: TGTGCCAGCAGATCTCCCTCCCGAGGCGACGAGCAGTACTTC
size: -; D: -; J: TRBJ1-1; V: TRBV3-1/TRBV3-2; CDR3: CASSQPGAGTEAFF; DNA: TGTGCCAGCAGCCAGCCAGGGGCCGGTACTGAAGCTTTCTTT
size: -; D: -; J: TRBJ2-7; V: TRBV6-1; CDR3: CASSEGQVDIYEQYF; DNA: TGTGCCAGCAGTGAAGGACAAGTCGACATCTACGAGCAGTACTTC
size: -; D: TRBD2; J: TRBJ2-7; V: TRBV24-1; CDR3: CATSDGGTSGGKNYEQYF; DNA: TGTGCCACCAGTGATGGGGGGACTAGCGGGGGGAAGAACTACGAGCAGTACTTC
size: -; D: -; J: TRBJ2-7; V: TRBV10-1; CDR3: CASSEATPGLYEQYF; DNA: TGCGCCAGCAGTGAGGCGACTCCCGGACTCTACGAGCAGTACTTC
size: -; D: TRBD1; J: TRBJ2-5; V: TRBV6-1; CDR3: CASSDTGQGTGTQYF; DNA: TGTGCCAGCAGTGATACTGGACAGGGTACCGGGACCCAGTACTTC
size: -; D: TRBD2; J: TRBJ2-7; V: TRBV27; CDR3: CASRALGTGGYEQYF; DNA: TGTGCCAGCAGAGCGTTGGGGACGGGGGGCTACGAGCAGTACTTC
size: -; D: TRBD2; J: TRBJ2-2; V: TRBV20-1; CDR3: CSASAGLAGVLGELFF; DNA: TGCAGTGCTAGTGCTGGACTAGCGGGAGTTCTCGGGGAGCTGTTTTTT
size: few; D: -; J: TRBJ1-2; V: TRBV7-8; CDR3: CASSSGVDGYTF; DNA: TGTGCCAGCAGCTCAGGCGTGGATGGCTACACCTTC
size: -; D: -; J: TRBJ2-7; V: TRBV11-2; CDR3: CASSSSPGEQYF; DNA: TGTGCCAGCAGCTCCTCTCCAGGGGAGCAGTACTTC
size: -; D: -; J: TRBJ1-1; V: TRBV5-8; CDR3: CASSLGPPENTEAFF; DNA: TGTGCCAGCAGCTTGGGACCCCCAGAGAACACTGAAGCTTTCTTT
size: -; D: -; J: TRBJ2-5; V: TRBV3-1/TRBV3-2; CDR3: CASSQGLERETQYF; DNA: TGTGCCAGCAGCCAAGGGTTGGAGAGAGAGACCCAGTACTTC
size: -; D: -; J: TRBJ2-1; V: TRBV7-2; CDR3: CASSLMLGALAYFF; DNA: TGTGCCAGCAGCTTAATGCTGGGAGCCCTAGCATATTTCTTC
size: -; D: -; J: TRBJ2-3; V: TRBV19; CDR3: CASSPLGREADTQYF; DNA: TGTGCCAGTAGTCCCTTGGGCAGGGAGGCAGATACGCAGTATTTT
size: once; D: TRBD2; J: TRBJ2-3; V: TRBV7-3; CDR3: CASSRSGRGTDTQYF; DNA: TGTGCCAGCAGTCGGAGCGGGAGGGGGACAGATACGCAGTATTTT
size: -; D: -; J: TRBJ1-4; V: TRBV4-3; CDR3: CASSTAGTGNEKLFF; DNA: TGCGCCAGCAGCACCGCCGGTACCGGCAATGAAAAACTGTTTTTT
size: once; D: TRBD1; J: TRBJ2-7; V: TRBV18; CDR3: CASSDRGSSYEQYF; DNA: TGTGCCAGCTCAGACAGGGGGTCTTCCTACGAGCAGTACTTC
size: once; D: -; J: TRBJ1-5; V: TRBV19; CDR3: CASSMRIGQRSNQPQHF; DNA: TGTGCCAGTAGTATGAGGATCGGCCAGCGTAGTAATCAGCCCCAGCATTTT
size: -; D: -; J: TRBJ1-1; V: TRBV2; CDR3: CASSDGQNTEAFF; DNA: TGTGCCAGCTCAGACGGGCAGAACACTGAAGCTTTCTTT
size: few; D: TRBD1; J: TRBJ1-4; V: TRBV7-9; CDR3: CASSLGDRANEKLFF; DNA: TGTGCCAGCAGCTTAGGGGACAGGGCTAATGAAAAACTGTTTTTT
size: -; D: TRBD1; J: TRBJ1-4; V: TRBV7-9; CDR3: CASSPQTGNEKLFF; DNA: TGTGCCAGCAGCCCCCAGACAGGGAATGAAAAACTGTTTTTT
size: -; D: TRBD2; J: TRBJ2-1; V: TRBV2; CDR3: CARSGTSMREQFF; DNA: TGTGCCAGGTCCGGGACTAGTATGCGTGAGCAGTTCTTC
size: -; D: -; J: TRBJ1-6; V: TRBV6-5; CDR3: CASSTTVRGTLHF; DNA: TGTGCCAGCAGTACGACAGTCCGAGGCACCCTCCACTTT
size: once; D: -; J: TRBJ1-6; V: TRBV11-3; CDR3: CASSLNWLSYNSPLHF; DNA: TGTGCCAGCAGCTTAAACTGGCTCTCCTATAATTCACCCCTCCACTTT
size: -; D: -; J: TRBJ2-5; V: TRBV12-3/TRBV12-4; CDR3: CASGQETQYF; DNA: TGTGCCAGCGGCCAAGAGACCCAGTACTTC